This is a list of T cell receptor beta chains from one sample in a study of Ad26.COV2.S vaccination and SARS-CoV-2 variants. The assay was immunoSEQ multiplex PCR, and TCRdb's table has in-frame clones only and misses some. The top ten clones hold around 5.5% of a sample with 300,000 to 350,000 clones, almost 90% of them seen once. The starting material was peripheral blood, obtained in a trial of Ad26.COV2.S vaccine versus placebo. The receptors stem from a person aged 18-60 years who received the Ad26.COV2.S COVID-19 vaccine or a placebo. Both conserved end residues are part of each CDR3. The order of the fields is CDR3 DNA, CDR3 protein, D gene, V gene, clone size, J gene. D genes are given only for firm matches. Clone size is stated in some rows and not others, as once, few, many or a class when expanded.

CDR3 DNA: TGTGCCAGCAGTTACGGCACCCATGGCTACACCTTC; CDR3 protein: CASSYGTHGYTF; D gene: .; V gene: TRBV6-5; clone size: .; J gene: TRBJ1-2
CDR3 DNA: TGTGCCAGCAGTCCCTCCGGAGCGTTTTATGGCTACACCTTC; CDR3 protein: CASSPSGAFYGYTF; D gene: .; V gene: TRBV27; clone size: .; J gene: TRBJ1-2
CDR3 DNA: TGTGCCAGCAGCGGACTGGCGAGAGACTCCCAGGCCGGGGAGCTGTTTTTT; CDR3 protein: CASSGLARDSQAGELFF; D gene: .; V gene: TRBV9; clone size: .; J gene: TRBJ2-2
CDR3 DNA: TGTGCCAGCACCCCAGGGACAGGTAGCCATGAAAAACTGTTTTTT; CDR3 protein: CASTPGTGSHEKLFF; D gene: TRBD1; V gene: TRBV6-6; clone size: .; J gene: TRBJ1-4
CDR3 DNA: TGTGCCAGCAGCCAGGGTCCAGGCAGCACAGATACGCAGTATTTT; CDR3 protein: CASSQGPGSTDTQYF; D gene: .; V gene: TRBV3-1/TRBV3-2; clone size: .; J gene: TRBJ2-3
CDR3 DNA: TGTGCCAGCAGCTTGGCAGGTAATGGTGGCTACACCTTC; CDR3 protein: CASSLAGNGGYTF; D gene: .; V gene: TRBV5-6; clone size: .; J gene: TRBJ1-2
CDR3 DNA: TGTGCCAGCTCACCGAGAACTAATGAAAAACTGTTTTTT; CDR3 protein: CASSPRTNEKLFF; D gene: .; V gene: TRBV18; clone size: once; J gene: TRBJ1-4
CDR3 DNA: TGCACCAGCAGCCAAGCCAGCTATGGCTACACCTTC; CDR3 protein: CTSSQASYGYTF; D gene: .; V gene: TRBV1; clone size: .; J gene: TRBJ1-2
CDR3 DNA: TGCGCCAGCAGGTACCGGCGGGAGGGCCCCAATGAGCAGTTCTTC; CDR3 protein: CASRYRREGPNEQFF; D gene: TRBD2; V gene: TRBV5-1; clone size: .; J gene: TRBJ2-1
CDR3 DNA: TGTGCCAGTAGTATAGAGGGAGTAGGCAATCAGCCCCAGCATTTT; CDR3 protein: CASSIEGVGNQPQHF; D gene: .; V gene: TRBV19; clone size: .; J gene: TRBJ1-5
CDR3 DNA: TGTGCCAGTAGTATAGATCAAGGCCAGGGGTCTGGCTACACCTTC; CDR3 protein: CASSIDQGQGSGYTF; D gene: .; V gene: TRBV19; clone size: .; J gene: TRBJ1-2
CDR3 DNA: TGTGCCAGTAGTACCTACTCCATATCGGATACGCAGTATTTT; CDR3 protein: CASSTYSISDTQYF; D gene: .; V gene: TRBV19; clone size: .; J gene: TRBJ2-3
CDR3 DNA: TGCAGCGTTGCAGGACTAGCGGGAGTAGGCAATGAGCAGTTCTTC; CDR3 protein: CSVAGLAGVGNEQFF; D gene: TRBD2; V gene: TRBV29-1; clone size: .; J gene: TRBJ2-1
CDR3 DNA: TGTGCCAGCAGTTTAAAGAGGAACACTGAAGCTTTCTTT; CDR3 protein: CASSLKRNTEAFF; D gene: .; V gene: TRBV12-3/TRBV12-4; clone size: .; J gene: TRBJ1-1
CDR3 DNA: TGTGCCAGCAGGGACACAGGGGGCGGAGGTGAAAAACTGTTTTTT; CDR3 protein: CASRDTGGGGEKLFF; D gene: TRBD1; V gene: TRBV2; clone size: .; J gene: TRBJ1-4
CDR3 DNA: TGTGCCAGCCACGATTGGGGACTAGCGGAAAACAATGAGCAGTTCTTC; CDR3 protein: CASHDWGLAENNEQFF; D gene: TRBD2; V gene: TRBV7-9; clone size: .; J gene: TRBJ2-1
CDR3 DNA: TGTGCCAGCCGGTATACTTTGAACACTGAAGCTTTCTTT; CDR3 protein: CASRYTLNTEAFF; D gene: .; V gene: TRBV27; clone size: .; J gene: TRBJ1-1
CDR3 DNA: TGCGCCAGCAGCTTGCGGTCAGACCTAGCCAAAAACATTCAGTACTTC; CDR3 protein: CASSLRSDLAKNIQYF; D gene: .; V gene: TRBV5-1; clone size: .; J gene: TRBJ2-4
CDR3 DNA: TGTGCCAGCAGTACTAGCGGGGGCACAGATACGCAGTATTTT; CDR3 protein: CASSTSGGTDTQYF; D gene: TRBD2; V gene: TRBV27; clone size: .; J gene: TRBJ2-3
CDR3 DNA: TGTGCCAGTAGTATAGACCTGGGGACAGGGTGGGAAACCCAGTACTTC; CDR3 protein: CASSIDLGTGWETQYF; D gene: TRBD1; V gene: TRBV19; clone size: .; J gene: TRBJ2-5
CDR3 DNA: TGTGCCAGCAGCTTAAGCGTCCGGGACAGGAACACTGAAGCTTTCTTT; CDR3 protein: CASSLSVRDRNTEAFF; D gene: TRBD1; V gene: TRBV9; clone size: .; J gene: TRBJ1-1
CDR3 DNA: TGCGCCAGCAGCCCCTATGGGGGGTCCTACAATGAGCAGTTCTTC; CDR3 protein: CASSPYGGSYNEQFF; D gene: .; V gene: TRBV4-1; clone size: .; J gene: TRBJ2-1
CDR3 DNA: TGTGCCTGGAGTCATAGAGGACTAGCGGGAGGGCGACGGCACACCGGGGAGCTGTTTTTT; CDR3 protein: CAWSHRGLAGGRRHTGELFF; D gene: TRBD2; V gene: TRBV30; clone size: once; J gene: TRBJ2-2
CDR3 DNA: TGTGCCAGCAGGTCCGAAGTCGGGGCGATTAATGAAAAACTGTTTTTT; CDR3 protein: CASRSEVGAINEKLFF; D gene: .; V gene: TRBV2; clone size: .; J gene: TRBJ1-4
CDR3 DNA: TGCGCCAGCAGTTCCCTAGCACGTACAGATACGCAGTATTTT; CDR3 protein: CASSSLARTDTQYF; D gene: .; V gene: TRBV5-1; clone size: .; J gene: TRBJ2-3
CDR3 DNA: TGTGCCAGTAGTATTTCCAGCGGGAGTCACACCGGGGAGCTGTTTTTT; CDR3 protein: CASSISSGSHTGELFF; D gene: TRBD2; V gene: TRBV19; clone size: .; J gene: TRBJ2-2
CDR3 DNA: TGTGCCAGCAGCTTAAGACAGACCAATGAGCAGTTCTTC; CDR3 protein: CASSLRQTNEQFF; D gene: .; V gene: TRBV7-3; clone size: .; J gene: TRBJ2-1
CDR3 DNA: TGTGCCAGCAGTTTTAGAAGAGCGGGCCCCCTTTATGAGCAGTTCTTC; CDR3 protein: CASSFRRAGPLYEQFF; D gene: .; V gene: TRBV28; clone size: .; J gene: TRBJ2-1
CDR3 DNA: TGTGCCAGCACCTCGAATAATTCACCCCTCCACTTT; CDR3 protein: CASTSNNSPLHF; D gene: .; V gene: TRBV12-3/TRBV12-4; clone size: .; J gene: TRBJ1-6
CDR3 DNA: TGCAGCGCTAAAAAAAATACAGGGATGAACACTGAAGCTTTCTTT; CDR3 protein: CSAKKNTGMNTEAFF; D gene: .; V gene: TRBV29-1; clone size: .; J gene: TRBJ1-1
CDR3 DNA: TGTGCCACCAGTGACCCCATGGGCGGGGCACAGTACTTC; CDR3 protein: CATSDPMGGAQYF; D gene: .; V gene: TRBV24-1; clone size: .; J gene: TRBJ2-4
CDR3 DNA: TGTGCCAGCAGACTAACAGGGAACACCGGGGAGCTGTTTTTT; CDR3 protein: CASRLTGNTGELFF; D gene: .; V gene: TRBV11-2; clone size: .; J gene: TRBJ2-2
CDR3 DNA: TGTGCCACCAGCGGCGAGGGGAGATTGACTGAAGCTTTCTTT; CDR3 protein: CATSGEGRLTEAFF; D gene: .; V gene: TRBV15; clone size: .; J gene: TRBJ1-1
CDR3 DNA: TGTGCCAGCAGTTACCATTCGCCAATCCCCGGGGACGAGCAGTACTTC; CDR3 protein: CASSYHSPIPGDEQYF; D gene: .; V gene: TRBV6-5; clone size: .; J gene: TRBJ2-7
CDR3 DNA: TGTGCCAGTAGTATTGGGCACTTCTCTGGGGCCAACGTCCTGACTTTC; CDR3 protein: CASSIGHFSGANVLTF; D gene: .; V gene: TRBV19; clone size: .; J gene: TRBJ2-6
CDR3 DNA: TGTGCCAGCAGCGTAGACCGGAGAAACTATGGCTACACCTTC; CDR3 protein: CASSVDRRNYGYTF; D gene: .; V gene: TRBV9; clone size: .; J gene: TRBJ1-2
CDR3 DNA: TGTGCCAGCAGTTCCTGGGGAAGCTCTGGAAACACCATATATTTT; CDR3 protein: CASSSWGSSGNTIYF; D gene: .; V gene: TRBV6-5; clone size: .; J gene: TRBJ1-3
CDR3 DNA: TGTGCCAGCAGCGGATCGAATGTGGACGGAACTAATGAAAAACTGTTTTTT; CDR3 protein: CASSGSNVDGTNEKLFF; D gene: .; V gene: TRBV9; clone size: .; J gene: TRBJ1-4
CDR3 DNA: TGTGCCAGCAGCCGAGAGACAGCGGCACAGTACGAGCAGTACTTC; CDR3 protein: CASSRETAAQYEQYF; D gene: .; V gene: TRBV3-1/TRBV3-2; clone size: few; J gene: TRBJ2-7
CDR3 DNA: TGTGCCAGCAGCCTGAAACAGGGGACTATTGAAGCTTTCTTT; CDR3 protein: CASSLKQGTIEAFF; D gene: TRBD1; V gene: TRBV6-2/TRBV6-3; clone size: .; J gene: TRBJ1-1
CDR3 DNA: TGTGCCAGCAGTGCTTCTATCCCAGGGGGGGATAATTCACCCCTCCACTTT; CDR3 protein: CASSASIPGGDNSPLHF; D gene: TRBD1; V gene: TRBV2; clone size: .; J gene: TRBJ1-6
CDR3 DNA: TGTGCCAGCAGCCCCGGACGGGTCATGAACACTGAAGCTTTCTTT; CDR3 protein: CASSPGRVMNTEAFF; D gene: .; V gene: TRBV27; clone size: .; J gene: TRBJ1-1
CDR3 DNA: TGCGCCAGCAGTTCAAGTGAGTCCTACCCTGACACTGAAGCTTTCTTT; CDR3 protein: CASSSSESYPDTEAFF; D gene: .; V gene: TRBV4-1; clone size: .; J gene: TRBJ1-1
CDR3 DNA: TGTGCCAGCAGCTTATTGACCGGACAACGTGAAGCTTTCTTT; CDR3 protein: CASSLLTGQREAFF; D gene: .; V gene: TRBV5-4; clone size: once; J gene: TRBJ1-1